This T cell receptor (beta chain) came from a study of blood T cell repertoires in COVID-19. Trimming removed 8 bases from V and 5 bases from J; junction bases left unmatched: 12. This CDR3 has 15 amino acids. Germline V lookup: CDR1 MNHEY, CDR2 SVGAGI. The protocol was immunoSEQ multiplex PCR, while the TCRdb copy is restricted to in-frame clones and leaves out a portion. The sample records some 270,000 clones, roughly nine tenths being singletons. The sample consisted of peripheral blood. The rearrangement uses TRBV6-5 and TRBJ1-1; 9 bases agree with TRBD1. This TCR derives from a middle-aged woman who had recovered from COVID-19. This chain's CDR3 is CASGTWDRVITEAFF. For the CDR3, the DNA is TGTGCCAGCGGGACCTGGGACAGGGTGATAACTGAAGCTTTCTTT.